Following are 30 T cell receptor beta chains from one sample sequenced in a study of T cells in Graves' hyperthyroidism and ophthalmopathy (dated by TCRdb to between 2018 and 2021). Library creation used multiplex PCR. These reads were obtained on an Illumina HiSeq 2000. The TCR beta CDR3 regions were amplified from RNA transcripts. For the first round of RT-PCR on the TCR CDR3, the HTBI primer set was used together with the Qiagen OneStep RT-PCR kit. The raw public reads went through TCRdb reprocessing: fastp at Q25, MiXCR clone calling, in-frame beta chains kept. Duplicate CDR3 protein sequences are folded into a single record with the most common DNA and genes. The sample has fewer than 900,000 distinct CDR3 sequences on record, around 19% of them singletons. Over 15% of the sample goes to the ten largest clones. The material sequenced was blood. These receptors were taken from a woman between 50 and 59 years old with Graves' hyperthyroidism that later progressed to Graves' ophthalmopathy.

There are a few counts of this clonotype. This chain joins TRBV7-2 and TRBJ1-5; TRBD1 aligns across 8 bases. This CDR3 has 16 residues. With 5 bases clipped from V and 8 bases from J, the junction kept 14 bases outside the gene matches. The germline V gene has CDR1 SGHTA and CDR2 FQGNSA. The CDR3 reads CASSRGQADWWEPQHF. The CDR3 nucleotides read TGTGCCAGCAGCCGGGGACAGGCGGATTGGTGGGAGCCCCAGCATTTT.

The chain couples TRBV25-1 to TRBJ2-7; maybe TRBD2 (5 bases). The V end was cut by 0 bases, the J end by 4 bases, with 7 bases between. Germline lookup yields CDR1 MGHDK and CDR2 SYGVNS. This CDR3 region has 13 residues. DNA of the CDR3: TGTGCCAGCAGTGAATATCGGGGATACGAGCAGTACTTC. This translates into CASSEYRGYEQYF.

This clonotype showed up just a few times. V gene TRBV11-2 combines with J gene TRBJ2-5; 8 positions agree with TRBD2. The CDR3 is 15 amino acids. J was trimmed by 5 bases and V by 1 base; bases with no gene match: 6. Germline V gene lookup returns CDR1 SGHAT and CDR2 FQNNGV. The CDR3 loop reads CASSLAGGAYETQYF. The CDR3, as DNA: TGTGCCAGCAGCTTAGCCGGGGGGGCCTATGAGACCCAGTACTTC.

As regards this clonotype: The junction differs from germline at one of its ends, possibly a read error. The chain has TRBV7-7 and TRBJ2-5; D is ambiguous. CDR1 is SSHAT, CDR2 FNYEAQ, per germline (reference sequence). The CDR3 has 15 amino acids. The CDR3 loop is CASSQLGGVQETQYF. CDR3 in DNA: TGTGCTAGCAGCCAGCTCGGCGGAGTCCAAGAGACCCAGTACTTC.

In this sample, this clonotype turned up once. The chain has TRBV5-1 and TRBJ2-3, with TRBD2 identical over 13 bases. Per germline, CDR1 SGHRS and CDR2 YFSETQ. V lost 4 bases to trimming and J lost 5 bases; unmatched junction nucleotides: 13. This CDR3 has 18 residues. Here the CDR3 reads CASSLRTSGGVGQDTQYF. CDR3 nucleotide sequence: TGCGCCAGCAGCCTTCGGACTAGCGGGGGTGTTGGCCAAGATACGCAGTATTTT.

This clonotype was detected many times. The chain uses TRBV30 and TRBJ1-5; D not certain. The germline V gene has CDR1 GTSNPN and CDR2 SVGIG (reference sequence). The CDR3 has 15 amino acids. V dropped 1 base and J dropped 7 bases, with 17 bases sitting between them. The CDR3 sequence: CAWSAEARNGQPQHF. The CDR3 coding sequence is TGTGCCTGGAGTGCAGAGGCGAGGAACGGGCAGCCCCAGCATTTT.

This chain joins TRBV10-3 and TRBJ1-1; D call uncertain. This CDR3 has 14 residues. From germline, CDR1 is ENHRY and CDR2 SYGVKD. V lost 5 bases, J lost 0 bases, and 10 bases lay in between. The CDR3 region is CAISKTELNTEAFF. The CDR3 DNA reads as TGTGCCATCAGTAAAACAGAGTTGAACACTGAAGCTTTCTTT.

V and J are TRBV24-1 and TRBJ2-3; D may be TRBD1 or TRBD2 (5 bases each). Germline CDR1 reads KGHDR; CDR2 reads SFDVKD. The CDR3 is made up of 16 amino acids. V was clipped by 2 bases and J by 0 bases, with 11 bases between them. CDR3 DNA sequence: TGTGCCACCAGTGATTCGGGACGCAGCAGCACAGATACGCAGTATTTT. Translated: CATSDSGRSSTDTQYF.

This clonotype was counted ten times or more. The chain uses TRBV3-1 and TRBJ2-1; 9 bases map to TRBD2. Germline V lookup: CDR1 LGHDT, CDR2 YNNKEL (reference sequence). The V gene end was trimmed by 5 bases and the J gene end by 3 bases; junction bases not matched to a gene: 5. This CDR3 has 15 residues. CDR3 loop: CASSRRGGDYNEQFF. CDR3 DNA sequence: TGTGCCAGCAGCAGGCGGGGGGGCGACTACAATGAGCAGTTCTTC.

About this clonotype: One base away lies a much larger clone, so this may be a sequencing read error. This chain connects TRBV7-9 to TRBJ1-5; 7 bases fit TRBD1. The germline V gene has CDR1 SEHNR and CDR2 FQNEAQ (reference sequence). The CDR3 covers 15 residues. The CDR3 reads CANSLDGTANQPQHF. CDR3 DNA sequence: TGTGCCAACAGCTTAGATGGGACAGCTAATCAGCCCCAGCATTTT.

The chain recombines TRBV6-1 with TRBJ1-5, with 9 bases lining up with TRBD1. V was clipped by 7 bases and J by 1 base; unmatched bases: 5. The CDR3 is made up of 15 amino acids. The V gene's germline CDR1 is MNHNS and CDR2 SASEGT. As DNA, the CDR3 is TGTGCCAGCACCGCCGGGACAGGGAGCAATCAGCCCCAGCATTTT. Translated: CASTAGTGSNQPQHF.

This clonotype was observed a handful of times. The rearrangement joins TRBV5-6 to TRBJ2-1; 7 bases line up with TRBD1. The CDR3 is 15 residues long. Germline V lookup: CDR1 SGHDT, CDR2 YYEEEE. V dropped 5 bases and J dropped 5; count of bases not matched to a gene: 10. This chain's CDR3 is CASSTHGTADNEQFF. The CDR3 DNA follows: TGTGCCAGCAGTACTCACGGGACAGCCGACAATGAGCAGTTCTTC.

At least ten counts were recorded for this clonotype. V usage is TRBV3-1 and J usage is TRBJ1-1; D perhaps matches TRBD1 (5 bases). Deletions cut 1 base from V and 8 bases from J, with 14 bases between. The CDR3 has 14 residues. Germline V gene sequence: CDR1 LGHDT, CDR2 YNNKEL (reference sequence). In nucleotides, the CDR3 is TGTGCCAGCAGCCAAGTTGTAGAGGGGTCGGAAGCTTTCTTT. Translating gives CASSQVVEGSEAFF.

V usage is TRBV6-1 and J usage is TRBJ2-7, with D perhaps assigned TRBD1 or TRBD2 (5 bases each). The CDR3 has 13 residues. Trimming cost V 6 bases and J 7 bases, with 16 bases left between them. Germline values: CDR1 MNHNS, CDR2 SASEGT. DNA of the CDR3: TGTGCCAGCAGCGCGAGGGACGCTCGGGAGCAGTACTTC. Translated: CASSARDAREQYF.

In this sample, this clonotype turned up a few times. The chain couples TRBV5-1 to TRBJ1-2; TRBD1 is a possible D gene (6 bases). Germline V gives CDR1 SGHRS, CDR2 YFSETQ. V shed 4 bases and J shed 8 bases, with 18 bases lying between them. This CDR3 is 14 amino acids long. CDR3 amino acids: CASSINPAQGGYTF. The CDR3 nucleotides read TGCGCCAGCAGCATAAACCCTGCTCAGGGGGGCTACACCTTC. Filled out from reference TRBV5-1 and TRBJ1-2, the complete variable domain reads KAGVTQTPRYLIKTRGQQVTLSCSPISGHRSVSWYQQTPGQGLQFLFEYFSETQRNKGNFPGRFSGRQFSNSRSEMNVSTLELGDSALYLCASSINPAQGGYTFGSGTRLTVV.

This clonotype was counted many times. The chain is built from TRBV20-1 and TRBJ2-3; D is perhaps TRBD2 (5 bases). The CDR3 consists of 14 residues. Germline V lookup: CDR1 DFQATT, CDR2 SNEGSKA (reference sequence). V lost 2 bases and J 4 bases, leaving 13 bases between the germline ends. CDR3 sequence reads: CSARKDGISDTQYF. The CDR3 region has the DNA TGCAGTGCTAGAAAGGACGGGATCTCAGATACGCAGTATTTT.

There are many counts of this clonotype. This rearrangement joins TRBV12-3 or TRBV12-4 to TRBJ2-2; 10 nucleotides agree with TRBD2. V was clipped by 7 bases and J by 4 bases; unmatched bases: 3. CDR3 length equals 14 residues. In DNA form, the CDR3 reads TGTGCCAGCACCCTAGCGGGGGTCACCGGGGAGCTGTTTTTT. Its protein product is CASTLAGVTGELFF.

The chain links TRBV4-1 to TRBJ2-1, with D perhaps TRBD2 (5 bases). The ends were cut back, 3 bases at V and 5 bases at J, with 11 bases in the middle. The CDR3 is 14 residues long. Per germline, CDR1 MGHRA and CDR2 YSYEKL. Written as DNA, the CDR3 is TGCGCCAGCAGCCAGTCAGTACTAGACAATGAGCAGTTCTTC. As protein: CASSQSVLDNEQFF.

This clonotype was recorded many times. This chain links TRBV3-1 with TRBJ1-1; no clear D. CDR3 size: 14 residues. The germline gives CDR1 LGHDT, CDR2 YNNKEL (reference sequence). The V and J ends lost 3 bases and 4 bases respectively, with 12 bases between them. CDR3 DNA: TGTGCCAGCAGCCAGGGAACAGTCCCCACTGAAGCTTTCTTT. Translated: CASSQGTVPTEAFF. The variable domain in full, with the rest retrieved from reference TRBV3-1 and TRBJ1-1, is DTAVSQTPKYLVTQMGNDKSIKCEQNLGHDTMYWYKQDSKKFLKIMFSYNNKELIINETVPNRFSPKSPDKAHLNLHINSLELGDSAVYFCASSQGTVPTEAFFGQGTRLTVV.

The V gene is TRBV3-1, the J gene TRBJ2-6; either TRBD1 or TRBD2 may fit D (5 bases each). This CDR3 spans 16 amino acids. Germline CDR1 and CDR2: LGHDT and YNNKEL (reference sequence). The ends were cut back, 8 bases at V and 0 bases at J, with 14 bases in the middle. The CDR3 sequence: CASRRGVVSGANVLTF. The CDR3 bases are TGTGCCAGCCGGAGAGGGGTCGTCTCTGGGGCCAACGTCCTGACTTTC.

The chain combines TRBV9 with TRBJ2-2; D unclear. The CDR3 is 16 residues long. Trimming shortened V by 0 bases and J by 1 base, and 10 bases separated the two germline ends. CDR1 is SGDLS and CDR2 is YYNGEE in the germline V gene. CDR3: CASSVEALKNTGELFF. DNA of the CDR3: TGTGCCAGCAGCGTAGAGGCCCTGAAGAACACCGGGGAGCTGTTTTTT. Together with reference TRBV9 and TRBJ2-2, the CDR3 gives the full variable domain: DSGVTQTPKHLITATGQRVTLRCSPRSGDLSVYWYQQSLDQGLQFLIQYYNGEERAKGNILERFSAQQFPDLHSELNLSSLELGDSALYFCASSVEALKNTGELFFGEGSRLTVL.

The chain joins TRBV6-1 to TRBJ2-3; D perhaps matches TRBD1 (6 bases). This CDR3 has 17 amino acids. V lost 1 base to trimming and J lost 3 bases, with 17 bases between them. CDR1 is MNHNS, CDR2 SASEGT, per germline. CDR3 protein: CASSEDRVVSWTDTQYF. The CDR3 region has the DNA TGTGCCAGCAGTGAAGACAGGGTGGTTTCTTGGACAGATACGCAGTATTTT.

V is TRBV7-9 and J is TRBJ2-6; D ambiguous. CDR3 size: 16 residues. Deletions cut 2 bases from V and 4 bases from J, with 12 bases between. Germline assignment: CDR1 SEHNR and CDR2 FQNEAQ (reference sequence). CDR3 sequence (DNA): TGTGCCAGCAGCTTATTCTTCGTGAGAGGGGCCAACGTCCTGACTTTC. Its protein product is CASSLFFVRGANVLTF.

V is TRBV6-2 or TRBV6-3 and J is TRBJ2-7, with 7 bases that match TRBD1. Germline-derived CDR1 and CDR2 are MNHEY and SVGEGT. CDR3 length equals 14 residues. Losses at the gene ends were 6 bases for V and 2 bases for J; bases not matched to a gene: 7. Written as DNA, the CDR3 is TGTGCCAGCAGAACAGGGGAGAAGACCTACGAGCAGTACTTC. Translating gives CASRTGEKTYEQYF.

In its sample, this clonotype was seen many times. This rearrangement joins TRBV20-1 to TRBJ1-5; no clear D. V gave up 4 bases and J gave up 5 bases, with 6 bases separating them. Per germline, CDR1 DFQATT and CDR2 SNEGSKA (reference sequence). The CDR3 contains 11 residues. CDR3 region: CSANGDQPQHF. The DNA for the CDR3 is TGCAGTGCTAACGGCGATCAGCCCCAGCATTTT.

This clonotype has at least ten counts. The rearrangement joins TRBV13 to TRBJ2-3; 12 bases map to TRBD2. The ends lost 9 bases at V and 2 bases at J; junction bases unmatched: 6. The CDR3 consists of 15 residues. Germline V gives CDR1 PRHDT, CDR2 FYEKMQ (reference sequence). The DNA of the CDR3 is TGTGCCAGTGCTAGCGGGGGGGCCATCACAGATACGCAGTATTTT. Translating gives CASASGGAITDTQYF.

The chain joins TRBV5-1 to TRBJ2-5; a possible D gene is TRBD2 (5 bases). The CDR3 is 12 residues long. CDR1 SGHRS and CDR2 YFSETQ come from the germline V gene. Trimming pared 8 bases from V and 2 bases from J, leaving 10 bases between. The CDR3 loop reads CASSRRQETQYF. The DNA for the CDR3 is TGCGCCAGTTCGAGGAGGCAAGAGACCCAGTACTTC.

CDR3 DNA: TGTGCCAGCAGCCAAGAAATCGGGCAGGCGAATCAGCCCCAGCATTTT. It specifies CASSQEIGQANQPQHF. The J gene is TRBJ1-5, the V gene TRBV4-2; no clear D. V was pared by 0 bases and J by 4 bases, with 13 bases between. The CDR3 has 16 residues. Germline CDR1 LGHNA, CDR2 YNFKEQ.

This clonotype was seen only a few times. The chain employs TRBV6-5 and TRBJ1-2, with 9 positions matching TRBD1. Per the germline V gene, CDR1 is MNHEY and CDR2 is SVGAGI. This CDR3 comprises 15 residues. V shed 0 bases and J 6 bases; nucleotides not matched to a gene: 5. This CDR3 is CASSYSGTGRDGYTF. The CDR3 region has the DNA TGTGCCAGCAGTTACTCCGGGACAGGGAGAGATGGCTACACCTTC.

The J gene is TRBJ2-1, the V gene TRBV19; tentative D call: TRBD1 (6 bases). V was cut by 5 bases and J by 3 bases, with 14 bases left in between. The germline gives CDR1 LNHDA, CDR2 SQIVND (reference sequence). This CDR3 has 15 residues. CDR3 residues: CASSVTGTNYNEQFF. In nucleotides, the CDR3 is TGTGCCAGTAGTGTAACCGGGACAAACTACAATGAGCAGTTCTTC.